Sequencing of this T cell receptor (beta chain) was carried out in a study of T cells after posttransplantation cyclophosphamide. Study-wide points: TRB overlap between skin or GI tissue T cells and blood was limited. Recipient CMV seropositivity and CMV reactivation strongly tracked TRB clonality. Later post-transplant blood repertoires were often dominated by donor CD8+ memory clones.

The length of the CDR3 is 12 residues. Between the trimmed V and J ends, which lost 8 bases and 7 bases, there was a span of 15 bases. Germline CDR1 is SNHLY and CDR2 is FYNNEI. The protocol was immunoSEQ multiplex PCR, while the TCRdb copy is restricted to in-frame clones and leaves out a portion. The sample yields 11,000 to 15,000 clones, approximately 80% seen once. The related graft donor's blood sample was taken on the day of bone marrow donation. About this clone itself: The antigen is not known.

V and J are TRBV2 and TRBJ2-7; D is possibly TRBD2 (5 bases). The sequenced sample was memory CD4+ T cells sorted from PBMCs. The sequence derives from a man aged 45 to 65. In DNA, the CDR3 is TGTGCCAGCGGCAGAAGAACGGGAGAGCAGTACTTC. It codes for CASGRRTGEQYF.